These 7 T cell receptor beta chains were all obtained from the same sample, sequenced in a study of cytomegalovirus exposure and HLA in healthy donors. Primers included in the PCR were 60 Vbeta and 13 Jbeta primers. Clones were read by immunoSEQ multiplex PCR, and TCRdb kept only the in-frame ones, dropping some. This sample yields under 200,000 clones, of which around 88% are seen a single time; about 0.93% belongs to the top ten. The sequencing sample was made of PBMCs. The receptors here all came from a woman under 40 in good health and CMV-seronegative.

The rearrangement uses TRBV13 and TRBJ1-1, with TRBD1 matching over 7 bases. This CDR3 region has 14 residues. Germline CDR1 PRHDT, CDR2 FYEKMQ (reference sequence). J was trimmed by 3 bases and V by 4 bases; bases with no gene match: 5. The CDR3 spells CASSYNRGDTEAFF. DNA of the CDR3: TGTGCCAGCAGCTACAACAGGGGCGACACTGAAGCTTTCTTT.

V usage is TRBV10-1 and J usage is TRBJ2-5; 9 positions agree with TRBD1. Judging by the DNA end, TRBJ2-7 fits better; the J call may be wrong. Germline lookup yields CDR1 WNHNN and CDR2 SYGVQD (reference sequence). The CDR3 is 14 residues long. The CDR3 DNA reads TGCGCCAGCAGCGGGACAGGGACCTCCTACGAGCAGTACTTC. Amino acids: CASSGTGTSYEQYF.

This clone was picked up one time. DNA of the CDR3: TGTGCCAGCAGCGAAGGTCGAAGTGCCCCAGGTACGCAGTATTTT. It translates to CASSEGRSAPGTQYF. The rearrangement links TRBV5-4 to TRBJ2-3; D not certain. Trimming cost V 4 bases and J 8 bases, with 20 bases left between them. The CDR3 covers 15 residues. Looked up from germline, CDR1 is SGHNT and CDR2 is YYREEE (reference sequence).

The gene calls are TRBV29-1 and TRBJ2-2; 8 bases fit TRBD2. Germline CDR1 SQVTM, CDR2 ANQGSEA. The CDR3 consists of 14 residues. Unmatched junction bases numbered 5, after V lost 7 bases and J lost 1 base. The CDR3 protein is CSAPGGQNTGELFF. CDR3 in DNA: TGCAGCGCCCCGGGGGGGCAGAACACCGGGGAGCTGTTTTTT.

This clone was seen only once. The J gene is TRBJ2-1, the V gene TRBV5-1; 7 nucleotides match TRBD2. Trimming cost V 3 bases and J 7 bases; bases outside gene matches: 4. Germline loops: CDR1 SGHRS, CDR2 YFSETQ. This CDR3 has 13 amino acids. This CDR3 is CASSYQLANEQFF. DNA for the CDR3: TGCGCCAGCAGCTACCAACTAGCGAATGAGCAGTTCTTC. Full variable domain (rest looked up from reference TRBV5-1 and TRBJ2-1): KAGVTQTPRYLIKTRGQQVTLSCSPISGHRSVSWYQQTPGQGLQFLFEYFSETQRNKGNFPGRFSGRQFSNSRSEMNVSTLELGDSALYLCASSYQLANEQFFGPGTRLTVL.

This chain joins TRBV7-9 and TRBJ1-4; tentatively, D is TRBD1 (6 bases). The CDR3 spans 14 residues. V lost 3 bases to trimming and J lost 4 bases, with 9 bases between them. The germline V gene has CDR1 SEHNR and CDR2 FQNEAQ (reference sequence). This CDR3 reads CASSFGQSNEKLFF. The CDR3 bases are TGTGCCAGCAGCTTCGGACAGAGTAATGAAAAACTGTTTTTT. The full variable domain, completed using reference TRBV7-9 and TRBJ1-4, is DTGVSQNPRHKITKRGQNVTFRCDPISEHNRLYWYRQTLGQGPEFLTYFQNEAQLEKSRLLSDRFSAERPKGSFSTLEIQRTEQGDSAMYLCASSFGQSNEKLFFGSGTQLSVL.

The V and J genes are TRBV30 and TRBJ2-2, with a tentative D call TRBD2 (5 bases). V was clipped by 0 bases and J by 3 bases, with 11 bases between them. CDR1 and CDR2 from the germline V gene are GTSNPN and SVGIG (reference sequence). CDR3 length: 15 residues. CDR3 in amino acids: CAWSVSGYYTGELFF. The CDR3 DNA sequence: TGTGCCTGGAGTGTGAGCGGTTACTACACCGGGGAGCTGTTTTTT.